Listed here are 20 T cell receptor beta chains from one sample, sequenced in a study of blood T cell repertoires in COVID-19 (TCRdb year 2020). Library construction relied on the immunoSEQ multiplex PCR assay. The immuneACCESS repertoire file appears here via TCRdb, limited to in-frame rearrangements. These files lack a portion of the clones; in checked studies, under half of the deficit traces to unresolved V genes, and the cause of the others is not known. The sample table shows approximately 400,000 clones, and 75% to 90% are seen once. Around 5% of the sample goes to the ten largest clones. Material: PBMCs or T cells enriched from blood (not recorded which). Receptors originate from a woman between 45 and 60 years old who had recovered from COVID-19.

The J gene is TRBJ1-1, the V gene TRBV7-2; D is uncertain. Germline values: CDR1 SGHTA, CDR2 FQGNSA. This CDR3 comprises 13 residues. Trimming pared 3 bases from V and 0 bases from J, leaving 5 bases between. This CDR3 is CASSFGMNTEAFF. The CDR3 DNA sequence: TGTGCCAGCAGCTTCGGGATGAACACTGAAGCTTTCTTT.

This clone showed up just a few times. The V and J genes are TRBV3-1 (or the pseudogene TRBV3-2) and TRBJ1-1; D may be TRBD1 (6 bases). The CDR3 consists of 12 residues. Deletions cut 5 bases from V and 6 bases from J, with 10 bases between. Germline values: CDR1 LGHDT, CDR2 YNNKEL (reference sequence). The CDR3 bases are TGTGCCAGCAGCAACCCAGGGGCTGAAGCTTTCTTT. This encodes CASSNPGAEAFF.

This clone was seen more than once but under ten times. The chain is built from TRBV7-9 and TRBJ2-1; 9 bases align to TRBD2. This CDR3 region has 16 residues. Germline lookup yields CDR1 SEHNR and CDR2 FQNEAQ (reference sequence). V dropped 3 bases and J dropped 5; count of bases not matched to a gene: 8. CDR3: CASSFDLSGGHNEQFF. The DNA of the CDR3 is TGTGCCAGCAGCTTTGATCTGAGCGGGGGGCACAATGAGCAGTTCTTC.

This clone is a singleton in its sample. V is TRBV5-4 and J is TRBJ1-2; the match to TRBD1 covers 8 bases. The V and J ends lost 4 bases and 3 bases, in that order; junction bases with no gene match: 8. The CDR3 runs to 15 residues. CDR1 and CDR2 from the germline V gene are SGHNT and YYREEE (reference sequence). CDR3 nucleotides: TGTGCCAGCAGCAAGGGACAGGCCCTAGACTATGGCTACACCTTC. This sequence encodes CASSKGQALDYGYTF.

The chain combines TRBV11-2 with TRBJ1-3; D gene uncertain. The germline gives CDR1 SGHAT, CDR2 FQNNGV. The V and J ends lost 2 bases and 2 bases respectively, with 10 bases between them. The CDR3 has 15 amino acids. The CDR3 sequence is CASSLRRDPGNTIYF. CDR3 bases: TGTGCCAGCAGCTTAAGGAGGGATCCTGGAAACACCATATATTTT.

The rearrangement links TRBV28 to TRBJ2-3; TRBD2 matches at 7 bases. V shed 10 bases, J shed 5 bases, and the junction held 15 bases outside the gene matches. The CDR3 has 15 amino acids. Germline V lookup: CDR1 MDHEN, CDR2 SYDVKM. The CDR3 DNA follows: TGTGCCACCTCGGAGGCAGCGGGAAAGAGAGATACGCAGTATTTT. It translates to CATSEAAGKRDTQYF.

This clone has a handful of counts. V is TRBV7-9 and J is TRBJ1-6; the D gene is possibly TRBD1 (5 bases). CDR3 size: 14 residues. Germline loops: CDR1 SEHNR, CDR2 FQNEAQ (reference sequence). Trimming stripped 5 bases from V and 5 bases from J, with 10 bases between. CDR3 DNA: TGTGCCAGCAGCGGCGACAGCAATAATTCACCCCTCCACTTT. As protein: CASSGDSNNSPLHF.

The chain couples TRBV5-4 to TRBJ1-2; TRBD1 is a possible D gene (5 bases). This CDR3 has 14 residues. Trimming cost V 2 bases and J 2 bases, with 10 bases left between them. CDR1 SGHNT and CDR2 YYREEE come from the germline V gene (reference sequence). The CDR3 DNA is TGTGCCAGCAGCTTTTCGCAGGGAAACTATGGCTACACCTTC. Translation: CASSFSQGNYGYTF.

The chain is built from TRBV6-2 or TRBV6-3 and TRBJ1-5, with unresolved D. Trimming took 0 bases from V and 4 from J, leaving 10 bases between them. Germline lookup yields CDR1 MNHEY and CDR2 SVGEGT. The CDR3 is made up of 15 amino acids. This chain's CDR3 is CASSYSKGRNQPQHF. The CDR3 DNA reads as TGTGCCAGCAGTTACTCGAAAGGGAGAAATCAGCCCCAGCATTTT.

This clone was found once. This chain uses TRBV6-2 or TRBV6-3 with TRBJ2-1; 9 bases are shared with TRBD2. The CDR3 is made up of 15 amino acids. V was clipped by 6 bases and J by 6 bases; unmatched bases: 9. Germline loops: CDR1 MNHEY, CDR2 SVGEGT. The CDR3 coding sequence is TGTGCCAGCAGCCAACCGGGACTAGCTCTCAATGAGCAGTTCTTC. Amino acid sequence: CASSQPGLALNEQFF.

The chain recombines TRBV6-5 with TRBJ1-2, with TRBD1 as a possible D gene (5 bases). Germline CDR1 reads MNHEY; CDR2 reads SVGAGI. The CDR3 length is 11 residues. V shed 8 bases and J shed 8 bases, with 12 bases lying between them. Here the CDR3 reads CASGDFGGYTF. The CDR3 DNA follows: TGTGCCAGCGGGGACTTTGGGGGCTACACCTTC.

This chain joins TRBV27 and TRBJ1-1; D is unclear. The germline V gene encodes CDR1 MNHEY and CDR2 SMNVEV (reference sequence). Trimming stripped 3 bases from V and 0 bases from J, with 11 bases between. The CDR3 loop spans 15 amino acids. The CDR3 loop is CASSLGAFLNTEAFF. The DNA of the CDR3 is TGTGCCAGCAGTTTGGGAGCATTCCTGAACACTGAAGCTTTCTTT.

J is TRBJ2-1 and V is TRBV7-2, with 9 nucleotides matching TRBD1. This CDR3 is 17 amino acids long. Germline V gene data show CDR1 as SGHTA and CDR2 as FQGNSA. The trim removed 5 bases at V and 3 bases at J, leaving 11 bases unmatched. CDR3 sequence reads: CASSVQGRTGVYNEQFF. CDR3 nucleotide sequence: TGTGCCAGCAGCGTCCAAGGCAGGACAGGGGTCTACAATGAGCAGTTCTTC.

This chain's CDR3 is CASEIGRDYGYTF. For the CDR3, the DNA is TGTGCCAGCGAGATAGGGCGGGACTATGGCTACACCTTC. The chain couples TRBV2 to TRBJ1-2; D remains ambiguous. Germline CDR1 is SNHLY and CDR2 is FYNNEI. The CDR3 extends over 13 amino acids. Between the trimmed V and J ends, which lost 8 bases and 3 bases, there was a span of 13 bases.

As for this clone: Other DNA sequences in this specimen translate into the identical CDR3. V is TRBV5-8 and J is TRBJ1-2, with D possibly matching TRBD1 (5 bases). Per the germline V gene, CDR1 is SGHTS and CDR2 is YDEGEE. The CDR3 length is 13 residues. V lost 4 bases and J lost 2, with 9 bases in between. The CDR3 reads CASSPDRNYGYTF. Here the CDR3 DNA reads TGTGCCAGCAGCCCTGACAGAAACTATGGCTACACCTTC.

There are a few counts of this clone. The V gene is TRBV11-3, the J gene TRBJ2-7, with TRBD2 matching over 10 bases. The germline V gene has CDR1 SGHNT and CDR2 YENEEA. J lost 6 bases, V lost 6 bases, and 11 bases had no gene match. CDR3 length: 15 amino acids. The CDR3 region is CASSSSGGALGEQYF. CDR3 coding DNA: TGTGCCAGCAGTTCGAGCGGGGGGGCCCTCGGCGAGCAGTACTTC.

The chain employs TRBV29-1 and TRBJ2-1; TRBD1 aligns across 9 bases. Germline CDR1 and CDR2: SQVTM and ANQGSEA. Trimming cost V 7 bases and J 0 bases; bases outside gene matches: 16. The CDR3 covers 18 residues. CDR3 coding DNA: TGCAGCGCGACCACAGGGGGCCTCCGCCTAAGCTCCTACAATGAGCAGTTCTTC. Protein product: CSATTGGLRLSSYNEQFF.

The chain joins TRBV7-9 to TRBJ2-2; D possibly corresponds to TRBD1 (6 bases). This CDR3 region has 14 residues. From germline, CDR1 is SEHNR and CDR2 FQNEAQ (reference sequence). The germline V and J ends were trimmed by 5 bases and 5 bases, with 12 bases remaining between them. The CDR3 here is CASSEQGSTGELFF. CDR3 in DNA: TGTGCCAGCAGCGAACAGGGTTCGACCGGGGAGCTGTTTTTT.

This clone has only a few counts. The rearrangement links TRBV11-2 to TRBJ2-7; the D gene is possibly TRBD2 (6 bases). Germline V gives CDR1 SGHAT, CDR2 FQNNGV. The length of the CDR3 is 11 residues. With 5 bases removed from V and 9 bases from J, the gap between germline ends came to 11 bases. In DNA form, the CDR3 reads TGTGCCAGCAGCGCCGCCGGGGGGCAGTACTTC. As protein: CASSAAGGQYF.

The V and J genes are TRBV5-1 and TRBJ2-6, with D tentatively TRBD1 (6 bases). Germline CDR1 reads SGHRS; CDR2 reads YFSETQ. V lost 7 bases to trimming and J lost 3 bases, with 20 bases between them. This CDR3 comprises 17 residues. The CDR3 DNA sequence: TGCGCCAGCTCCAACGCCCCGGGACAAAATGGGGCCAACGTCCTGACTTTC. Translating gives CASSNAPGQNGANVLTF. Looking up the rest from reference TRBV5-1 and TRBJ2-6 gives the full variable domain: KAGVTQTPRYLIKTRGQQVTLSCSPISGHRSVSWYQQTPGQGLQFLFEYFSETQRNKGNFPGRFSGRQFSNSRSEMNVSTLELGDSALYLCASSNAPGQNGANVLTFGAGSRLTVL.